This TCR beta chain appears in the sequencing data of a study of blood T cells in healthy people across ages. A sample-barcoded 5' primer and a J-beta primer mix were used in a second PCR of about 6 to 12 cycles. TCRdb re-called the 5' RACE reads through MiXCR, storing one row per CDR3 protein. This sample carries some 800,000 distinct CDR3 sequences, 25% of them seen once, and the ten largest clones take approximately 3.7%. The CDR3 extends over 12 amino acids. V lost 3 bases, J lost 5 bases, and 7 bases lay in between. These records were also assigned to another study, of T cells of mothers and their children. From that paper: Mothers gave over 8.5 million TCR beta CDR3 reads each, and children several million each.

The sequence derives from a boy under 18 in good health. This chain uses TRBV12-3 or TRBV12-4 with TRBJ2-5; D not certain. The sequenced sample consisted of blood. CDR3 residues: CASSFRYETQYF. CDR3 bases: TGTGCCAGCAGTTTCAGATACGAGACCCAGTACTTC.